This T cell receptor (beta chain) comes out of a study of blood T cell repertoires in COVID-19. Overall study context: The study drew acute and convalescent COVID-19 samples from the United States, Italy and Spain. In each case, the material was cDNA or gDNA derived from T cells, B-cell-depleted T cells, or PBMCs.

Per the original data handling: It was from reference gene primer amplification that nucleated cell counts were estimated. Repertoires were generated with immunoSEQ multiplex PCR, while TCRdb's copy carries only in-frame clones and drops some. That table supplies the V and J calls and clone size; D and trimming were determined from the DNA. The sample gives about 68,000 clones, 80% to 90% of which show up once; roughly 8.1% is in the top ten. This CDR3 is built from 13 residues. CDR1 and CDR2 (germline): MDHEN, SYDVKM. Trimming left V 3 bases short and J 6 bases short, with 9 bases between. Sequenced sample: peripheral blood. This chain uses TRBV28 with TRBJ2-1; D is unclear. This TCR came from a man aged 25-45 years with acute or convalescent COVID-19. The CDR3 DNA follows: TGTGCCAGCAGTTTGGCCCTTTCCAATGAGCAGTTCTTC. It translates to CASSLALSNEQFF. The entire variable domain, with the rest obtained from reference TRBV28 and TRBJ2-1, is as follows: DVKVTQSSRYLVKRTGEKVFLECVQDMDHENMFWYRQDPGLGLRLIYFSYDVKMKEKGDIPEGYSVSREKKERFSLILESASTNQTSMYLCASSLALSNEQFFGPGTRLTVL.